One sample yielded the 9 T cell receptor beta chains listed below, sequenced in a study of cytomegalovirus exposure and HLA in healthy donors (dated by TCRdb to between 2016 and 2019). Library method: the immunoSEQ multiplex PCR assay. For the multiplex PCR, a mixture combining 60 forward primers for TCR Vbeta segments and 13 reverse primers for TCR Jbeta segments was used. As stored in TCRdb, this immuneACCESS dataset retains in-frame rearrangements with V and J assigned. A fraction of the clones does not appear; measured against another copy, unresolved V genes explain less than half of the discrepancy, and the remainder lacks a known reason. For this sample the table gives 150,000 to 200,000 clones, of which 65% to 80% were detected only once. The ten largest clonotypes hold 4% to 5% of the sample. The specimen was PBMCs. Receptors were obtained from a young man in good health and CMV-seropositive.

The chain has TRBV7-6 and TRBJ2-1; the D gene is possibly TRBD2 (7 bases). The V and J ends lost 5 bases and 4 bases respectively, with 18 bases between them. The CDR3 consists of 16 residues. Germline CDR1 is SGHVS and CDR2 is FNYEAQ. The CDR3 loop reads CASSPGGTGRYNEQFF. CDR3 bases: TGTGCCAGCAGCCCGGGGGGAACAGGGCGGTACAATGAGCAGTTCTTC.

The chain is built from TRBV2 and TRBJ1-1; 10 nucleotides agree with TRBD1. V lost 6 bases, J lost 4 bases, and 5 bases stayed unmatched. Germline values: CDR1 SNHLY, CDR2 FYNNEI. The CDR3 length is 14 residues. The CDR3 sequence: CASRGTGAGTEAFF. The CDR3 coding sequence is TGTGCCAGCAGGGGGACAGGGGCGGGCACTGAAGCTTTCTTT.

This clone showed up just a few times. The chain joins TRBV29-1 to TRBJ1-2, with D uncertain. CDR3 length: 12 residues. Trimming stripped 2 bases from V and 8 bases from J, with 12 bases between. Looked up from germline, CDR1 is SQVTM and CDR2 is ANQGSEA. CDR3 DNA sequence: TGCAGCGTTGAACTTCACGCGGGGGGCTACACCTTC. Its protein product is CSVELHAGGYTF.

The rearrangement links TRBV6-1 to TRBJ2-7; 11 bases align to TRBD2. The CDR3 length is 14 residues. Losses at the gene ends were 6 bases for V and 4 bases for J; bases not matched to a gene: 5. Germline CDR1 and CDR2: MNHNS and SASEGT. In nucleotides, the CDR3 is TGTGCCAGCAGCCCACTAGCGGGAGCATACGAGCAGTACGTC. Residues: CASSPLAGAYEQYV.

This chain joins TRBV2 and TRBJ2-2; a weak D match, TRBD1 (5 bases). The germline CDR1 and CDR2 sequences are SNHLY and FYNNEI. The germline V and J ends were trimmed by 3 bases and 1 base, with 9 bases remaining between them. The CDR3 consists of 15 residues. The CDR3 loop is CASSDKGQNTGELFF. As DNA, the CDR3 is TGTGCCAGCAGTGACAAGGGGCAGAACACCGGGGAGCTGTTTTTT.

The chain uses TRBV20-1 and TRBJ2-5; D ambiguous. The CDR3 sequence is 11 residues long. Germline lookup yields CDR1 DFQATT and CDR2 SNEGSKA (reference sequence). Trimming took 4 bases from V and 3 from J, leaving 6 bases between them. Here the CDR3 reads CSANYKETQYF. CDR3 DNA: TGCAGTGCTAACTACAAAGAGACCCAGTACTTC.

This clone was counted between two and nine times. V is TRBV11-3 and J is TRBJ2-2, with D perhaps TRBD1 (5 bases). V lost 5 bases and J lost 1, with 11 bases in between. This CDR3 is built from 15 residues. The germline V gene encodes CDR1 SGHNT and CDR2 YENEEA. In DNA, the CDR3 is TGTGCCAGCAGCCTGGGGCAGGAGAACACCGGGGAGCTGTTTTTT. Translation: CASSLGQENTGELFF.

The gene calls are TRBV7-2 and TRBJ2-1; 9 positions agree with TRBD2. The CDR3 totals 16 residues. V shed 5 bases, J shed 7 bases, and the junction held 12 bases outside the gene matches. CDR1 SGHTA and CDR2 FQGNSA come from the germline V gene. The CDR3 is CASSLNSGGRRNEQFF. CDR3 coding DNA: TGTGCCAGCAGCCTTAATAGCGGGGGCCGGCGGAATGAGCAGTTCTTC. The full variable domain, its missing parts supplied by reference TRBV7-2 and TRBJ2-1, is GAGVSQSPSNKVTEKGKDVELRCDPISGHTALYWYRQSLGQGLEFLIYFQGNSAPDKSGLPSDRFSAERTGGSVSTLTIQRTQQEDSAVYLCASSLNSGGRRNEQFFGPGTRLTVL.

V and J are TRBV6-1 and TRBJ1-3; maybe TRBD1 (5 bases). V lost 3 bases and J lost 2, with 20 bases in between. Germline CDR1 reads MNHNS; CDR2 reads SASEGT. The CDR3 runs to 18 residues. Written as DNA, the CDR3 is TGTGCCAGCAGTGATACCGCCCAGGGTAGGAGGGCTGGAAACACCATATATTTT. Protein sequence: CASSDTAQGRRAGNTIYF.